The T cell receptor beta chain described here comes from a study of T cell changes during pregnancy in multiple sclerosis. Per germline, CDR1 LGHNA and CDR2 YSLEER. The ends were cut back, 0 bases at V and 3 bases at J, with 6 bases in the middle. This CDR3 comprises 14 residues. TCRdb's table, derived via immunoSEQ multiplex PCR, lists solely in-frame clones and lacks some. The sample has around 61,000 clones; just under 90% are singletons. The chain has TRBV4-3 and TRBJ1-5, with no clear D. Sample: peripheral blood from another person, used as feeder cells. This clonotype was sampled from a human donor whose cells served as feeder cells for cultures in a pregnancy study. The CDR3 is CASSQEGYNQPQHF. The CDR3 bases are TGCGCCAGCAGCCAAGAGGGATACAATCAGCCCCAGCATTTT.